This TCR beta chain was sequenced during a study of blood T cell repertoires in COVID-19. About the study: Samples representing acute and convalescent COVID-19 were sourced from the United States, Italy and Spain. Nucleic acid was either cDNA or gDNA, and it came from T cells, B-cell-depleted T cells, or PBMCs.

Produced via immunoSEQ multiplex PCR; TCRdb's table is partial and in-frame only. Counted here are approximately 70,000 clones, 90% to 95% occurring once; the ten biggest clones make up 8.5%. This clone was observed a few times. The V segment lost 4 bases and the J segment 4 bases; nucleotides outside the gene matches: 20. Per the germline V gene, CDR1 is SGHAT and CDR2 is FQNNGV. The CDR3 contains 19 residues. The receptor was derived from a human donor in a cohort sampled during active COVID-19. Sequencing was performed on peripheral blood. The chain has TRBV11-2 and TRBJ2-7; 9 bases agree with TRBD1. CDR3 sequence: CASSSGRGQGLSIKYEQYF. The CDR3, as DNA: TGTGCCAGCAGCTCGGGAAGGGGACAGGGATTATCAATCAAGTACGAGCAGTACTTC. Full variable domain (rest looked up from reference TRBV11-2 and TRBJ2-7): EAGVAQSPRYKIIEKRQSVAFWCNPISGHATLYWYQQILGQGPKLLIQFQNNGVVDDSQLPKDRFSAERLKGVDSTLKIQPAKLEDSAVYLCASSSGRGQGLSIKYEQYFGPGTRLTVT.